A single sample gave rise to the 17 T cell receptor beta chains below, sequenced in a study of blood T cells in healthy people across ages. The use of a sample-barcoded 5' primer and a J-beta primer mix characterized a second PCR of about 6 to 12 cycles. One entry per CDR3 protein results from TCRdb running MiXCR on the 5' RACE reads. Of approximately 820,000 distinct CDR3 sequences listed, 40% to 50% are singletons. Sequencing used blood. Source of these receptors: a man between 60 and 75 years old in good health.

The J gene is TRBJ2-2, the V gene TRBV29-1; possible D gene TRBD2, 5 bases. V dropped 7 bases and J dropped 7 bases, with 10 bases sitting between them. Per germline, CDR1 SQVTM and CDR2 ANQGSEA. This CDR3 contains 11 residues. In DNA, the CDR3 is TGCAGCGCCTTTCGGGACGGGGAGCTGTTTTTT. Translating it yields CSAFRDGELFF.

A note on this clonotype: One end of the junction fails to match germline, which may point to a read error. This chain connects TRBV29-1 to TRBJ1-3; tentatively, D is TRBD1 (5 bases). This CDR3 has 15 amino acids. The germline CDR1 and CDR2 sequences are SQVTM and ANQGSEA. The CDR3 loop is CNVEDQTAIGNTIYF. The CDR3 region has the DNA TGCAACGTTGAAGATCAGACAGCGATTGGAAACACCATATATTTT. The full variable domain, rest sourced from reference TRBV29-1 and TRBJ1-3, is SAVISQKPSRDICQRGTSLTIQCQVDSQVTMMFWYRQQPGQSLTLIATANQGSEATYESGFVIDKFPISRPNLTFSTLTVSNMSPEDSSIYLCNVEDQTAIGNTIYFGEGSWLTVV.

In this sample, this clonotype turned up a few times. The V call is TRBV3-1, the J call TRBJ2-4; TRBD1 aligns across 7 bases. The germline V gene encodes CDR1 LGHDT and CDR2 YNNKEL (reference sequence). The CDR3 runs 15 residues. Unmatched junction bases numbered 2, after V lost 2 bases and J lost 1 base. The CDR3 here is CASSQTGAAKNIQYF. CDR3 sequence (DNA): TGTGCCAGCAGCCAAACAGGGGCCGCCAAAAACATTCAGTACTTC.

This rearrangement joins TRBV12-3 or TRBV12-4 to TRBJ1-1; D call uncertain. CDR3 size: 14 residues. The V end lost 5 bases, the J end lost 7 bases, and 17 bases lay between the germline ends. In nucleotides, the CDR3 is TGTGCCAGCAGTGTGGCCGCAGGAGGGCGTGAAGCTTTCTTT. Translation: CASSVAAGGREAFF.

This chain links TRBV7-2 with TRBJ2-4; tentatively, D is TRBD1 or TRBD2 (5 bases each). The J call is doubtful: the DNA matches TRBJ2-5 better. The CDR3 is 13 residues long. CDR1 SGHTA and CDR2 FQGNSA come from the germline V gene. CDR3 coding DNA: TGTGCCAGCAGGCTCGGGGCTCAAGAGACCCAGTACTTC. Its translation is CASRLGAQETQYF.

This clonotype occurred a few times. This may arise from a read error, as a much more abundant clone is one base away. The chain employs TRBV5-1 and TRBJ1-6; D might be TRBD1 (6 bases). CDR3 size: 15 residues. V lost 3 bases and J lost 7, with 14 bases in between. CDR1 is SGHRS and CDR2 is YFSETQ in the germline V gene. CDR3 DNA sequence: TGCGCCAGCAGCTGGGGGTACGGACAGAATTCACCCCTCCACTTT. Translation gives CASSWGYGQNSPLHF.

As to this clonotype: At one of its ends the junction is not consistent with the germline gene, which may arise from a read error. This chain uses TRBV7-8 with TRBJ2-2, with 8 bases lining up with TRBD1. The CDR3 length is 15 residues. Germline V gene data show CDR1 as SGHVS and CDR2 as FQNEAQ. The CDR3 here is CAGRSGQGYTGELFF. As DNA, the CDR3 is TGTGCCGGCAGATCCGGACAGGGTTATACCGGGGAGCTGTTTTTT.

This clonotype appeared a few times. The chain couples TRBV20-1 to TRBJ2-5; 8 bases fit TRBD2. Germline V gene data show CDR1 as DFQATT and CDR2 as SNEGSKA (reference sequence). CDR3 length: 12 residues. V dropped 7 bases and J dropped 5; count of bases not matched to a gene: 6. The CDR3 sequence is CSVAGGMETQYF. In nucleotides, the CDR3 is TGCAGTGTGGCGGGGGGCATGGAGACCCAGTACTTC.

In this sample, this clonotype turned up a few times. The rearrangement links TRBV2 to TRBJ1-4, with 7 bases aligning to TRBD1. Losses at the gene ends were 9 bases for V and 5 bases for J; bases not matched to a gene: 3. CDR3 length equals 12 residues. Germline CDR1 is SNHLY and CDR2 is FYNNEI. The CDR3 protein is CASWTGNEKLFF. The CDR3 DNA reads as TGTGCCAGTTGGACAGGAAATGAAAAACTGTTTTTT.

CDR3 region: CSARTPDTQYF. The CDR3 DNA is TGCAGCGCTAGGACTCCAGATACGCAGTATTTT. The chain combines TRBV29-1 with TRBJ2-3, with a possible D match to TRBD2 (5 bases). The ends were cut back, 7 bases at V and 4 bases at J, with 9 bases in the middle. CDR3 length: 11 amino acids. In germline, CDR1 is SQVTM, CDR2 ANQGSEA.

The chain has TRBV6-5 and TRBJ2-1; 7 nucleotides align to TRBD1. J gave up 4 bases and V 8 bases, and 11 bases lay outside the gene matches. The CDR3 extends over 15 amino acids. The germline V gene encodes CDR1 MNHEY and CDR2 SVGAGI. CDR3 in DNA: TGTGCCAGCGCCTCAGGGGGATCCTTATACAATGAGCAGTTCTTC. Translation gives CASASGGSLYNEQFF.

The V and J genes are TRBV7-9 and TRBJ2-5, with 7 positions matching TRBD1. The DNA end lines up better with TRBJ2-7; the J call may be wrong. In germline, CDR1 is SEHNR, CDR2 FQNEAQ (reference sequence). The CDR3 covers 14 residues. The CDR3 DNA sequence: TGTGCCAGCAGCTCCACAGGGGTCTGGGACGAGCAGTACTTC. Translation: CASSSTGVWDEQYF.

This clonotype turned up a few times. The chain couples TRBV30 to TRBJ1-2; 7 bases align to TRBD1. V was clipped by 0 bases and J by 5 bases; unmatched bases: 6. Germline lookup yields CDR1 GTSNPN and CDR2 SVGIG (reference sequence). This CDR3 contains 14 residues. The CDR3 is CAWSVGGQQYGYTF. The CDR3 region has the DNA TGTGCCTGGAGTGTAGGGGGACAGCAGTATGGCTACACCTTC.

This clonotype showed up just a few times. The chain carries TRBV18 and TRBJ2-7; 8 positions agree with TRBD1. The CDR3 extends over 14 amino acids. Germline-derived CDR1 and CDR2 are KGHSH and LQKENI. Germline trimming cut 2 bases from V and 5 bases from J; bases unmatched to any gene: 5. CDR3 residues: CASSPLQGVDEQYF. As DNA, the CDR3 is TGTGCCAGCTCACCATTACAGGGGGTCGACGAGCAGTACTTC.

This chain joins TRBV9 and TRBJ2-3; D is undetermined. The CDR3 is 13 amino acids. Germline V CDR1 and CDR2: SGDLS, YYNGEE. The ends were cut back, 3 bases at V and 3 bases at J, with 8 bases in the middle. The CDR3 coding sequence is TGTGCCAGCAGCGCAGCTCAGACAGATACGCAGTATTTT. It yields the protein CASSAAQTDTQYF.

In this sample, this clonotype turned up many times. This CDR3 reads CAISEEGREETQYF. DNA of the CDR3: TGTGCCATCAGTGAGGAAGGCAGGGAGGAGACCCAGTACTTC. The rearrangement links TRBV10-3 to TRBJ2-5; the D call may be TRBD1 or TRBD2 (5 bases each). Germline loops: CDR1 ENHRY, CDR2 SYGVKD. V lost 2 bases and J 5 bases, leaving 12 bases between the germline ends. The CDR3 is 14 residues long.

V gene TRBV14 combines with J gene TRBJ2-3; perhaps TRBD2 as D (5 bases). V shed 1 base and J shed 2 bases, with 13 bases lying between them. CDR3 length equals 16 residues. In germline, CDR1 is SGHDN, CDR2 FVKESK. Here the CDR3 reads CASSQGPPGYTDTQYF. DNA for the CDR3: TGTGCCAGCAGCCAAGGGCCCCCGGGGTACACAGATACGCAGTATTTT.